A selection of T cell receptor beta chains follows, all from one sample in a study of CD8 T cells in ankylosing spondylitis. From the 5' RACE reads, TCRdb called clonotypes with MiXCR, one entry per CDR3 protein. The sample has hundreds of thousands of distinct CDR3 sequences, roughly 26% seen once. Sequencing was performed on blood, either unsorted or a sorted T cell fraction (not recorded which). These receptors came from a male donor with ankylosing spondylitis. CDR3s include the opening cysteine and the closing phenylalanine or tryptophan. A D gene is named only where the DNA matches it firmly. Clone sizes are given selectively: once, few, many, or a class where the clone is expanded.

V gene	CDR3 length	D gene	clone size	J gene	CDR3 protein	CDR3 DNA
TRBV3-1	15	TRBD1	.	TRBJ1-6	CASSQSGQGDSPLHF	TGTGCCAGCAGCCAATCTGGGCAGGGGGATTCACCCCTCCACTTT
TRBV7-8	16	TRBD2	.	TRBJ2-1	CASRTSGRSSYNEQFF	TGTGCCAGCAGGACTAGCGGGCGGAGCTCCTACAATGAGCAGTTCTTC
TRBV24-1	15	.	few	TRBJ2-7	CATSDSLRTASEQYF	TGTGCCACCAGTGACTCCCTCCGGACAGCATCCGAGCAGTACTTC
TRBV5-1	19	TRBD2	few	TRBJ2-5	CASSLGRLAGGTYQETQYF	TGCGCCAGCAGCTTGGGGCGACTAGCGGGAGGGACGTACCAAGAGACCCAGTACTTC
TRBV20-1	14	.	many	TRBJ1-1	CSASLPFGAGGAFF	TGCAGTGCTAGTCTACCCTTCGGGGCGGGGGGAGCTTTCTTT
TRBV12-3/TRBV12-4	15	TRBD1	.	TRBJ1-6	CASSFGQGRNSPLHF	TGTGCCAGCAGTTTCGGACAGGGTAGAAATTCACCCCTCCACTTT
TRBV20-1	16	.	.	TRBJ2-5	CSAPSWGRRYQETQYF	TGCAGTGCCCCGAGCTGGGGGCGGCGGTACCAAGAGACCCAGTACTTC
TRBV6-1	13	.	.	TRBJ2-5	CASNPRGAETQYF	TGTGCCAGCAACCCCCGGGGGGCAGAGACCCAGTACTTC
TRBV5-1	16	TRBD2	few	TRBJ2-3	CASSLTSALATDTQYF	TGCGCCAGCAGCTTGACTAGCGCGCTGGCCACAGATACGCAGTATTTT
TRBV2	12	TRBD1	many	TRBJ2-1	CASSEGQGPQFF	TGTGCCAGCAGCGAGGGACAGGGTCCGCAGTTCTTC